Listed here is a single TCR beta chain. This entry is derived from a study of OX40 agonist ivuxolimab in advanced cancers. The data were produced by immunoSEQ multiplex PCR, yet TCRdb's version contains in-frame clones alone and is incomplete. The data contain more than 40,000 clones, about nine tenths of them singletons. Per germline, CDR1 LNHDA and CDR2 SQIVND (reference sequence). The ends were cut back, 0 bases at V and 3 bases at J, with 9 bases in the middle. This CDR3 contains 15 residues. Prior autoimmune disease or systemic immunosuppression barred patients. Peripheral blood came from all dose cohorts at three timepoints.

The input for sequencing was CD4+ or CD8+ T cells sorted from blood, taken in a trial of the OX40 agonist ivuxolimab. V and J are TRBV19 and TRBJ1-5; no clear D gene. The clonotype originates from an adult with an advanced solid tumor such as melanoma, head and neck, liver or kidney cancer. CDR3 coding DNA: TGTGCCAGTAGTATAGAGAGCCAGAACAATCAGCCCCAGCATTTT. Translation gives CASSIESQNNQPQHF.